These 15 T cell receptor beta chains were sequenced from one sample in a study of shared clonotypes between healthy human individuals. The method was immunoSEQ multiplex PCR; TCRdb's version includes in-frame clones alone and lacks a portion of them. The data contain approximately 980,000 clones, over 60% of them singletons. Material for sequencing was memory CD4+ T cells sorted from blood. Subset reported: CD45RA-negative fraction. These receptors were collected from a young man in good health.

As regards this clone: Its ends do not fully match the called genes, so a read error is possible. The chain has TRBV29-1 and TRBJ2-2; D may correspond to TRBD1 or TRBD2 (5 bases each). This CDR3 spans 12 amino acids. The germline V gene has CDR1 SQVTM and CDR2 ANQGSEA. CDR3 nucleotide sequence: TGCAGCGTTGAAGAGGGGAGTGGGGGGCTGTTTTTT. This encodes CSVEEGSGGLFF.

The rearrangement uses TRBV9 and TRBJ2-1; the D gene is possibly TRBD1 (5 bases). The CDR3 sequence is 14 residues long. The ends were cut back, 2 bases at V and 2 bases at J, with 8 bases in the middle. Germline-derived CDR1 and CDR2 are SGDLS and YYNGEE. The CDR3 region has the DNA TGTGCCAGCAGCGTTCTGGACACCTACAATGAGCAGTTCTTC. Its protein product is CASSVLDTYNEQFF.

The rearrangement joins TRBV28 to TRBJ2-2, with 7 bases lining up with TRBD1. Trimming took 2 bases from V and 2 from J; bases not matched to a gene: 5. CDR1 is MDHEN, CDR2 SYDVKM, per germline. The CDR3 loop spans 16 amino acids. In nucleotides, the CDR3 is TGTGCCAGCAGTTTAGGCGTAGGGGGCAACACCGGGGAGCTGTTTTTT. Protein: CASSLGVGGNTGELFF.

This clone appeared a single time. This chain uses TRBV9 with TRBJ2-5; 16 nucleotides align to TRBD2. The germline V gene encodes CDR1 SGDLS and CDR2 YYNGEE. After removal of 4 bases from V and 5 bases from J, the junction contained 5 bases not matched to a gene. This CDR3 comprises 16 residues. The CDR3 sequence: CASSPGLAGGLETQYF. The CDR3 DNA is TGTGCCAGCAGCCCGGGACTAGCGGGAGGGTTGGAGACCCAGTACTTC.

A few counts support this clone. The gene calls are TRBV2 and TRBJ1-2, with 9 positions matching TRBD1. Per germline, CDR1 SNHLY and CDR2 FYNNEI. V shed 7 bases, J shed 3 bases, and the junction held 6 bases outside the gene matches. CDR3 size: 14 residues. CDR3 loop: CASNKQGADYGYTF. The CDR3 nucleotides are TGTGCCAGCAATAAACAGGGGGCAGACTATGGCTACACCTTC.

V gene TRBV5-6 combines with J gene TRBJ2-7; possible D gene TRBD1, 6 bases. Germline V lookup: CDR1 SGHDT, CDR2 YYEEEE. Trimming left V 4 bases short and J 7 bases short, with 12 bases between. The CDR3 length is 12 residues. The CDR3 DNA follows: TGTGCCAGCAGCCTACAGGGCTGGGAGCAGTACTTC. Protein sequence: CASSLQGWEQYF.

In this sample, this clone turned up once. J is TRBJ2-7 and V is TRBV4-1; 7 bases are a match to TRBD1. Per the germline V gene, CDR1 is MGHRA and CDR2 is YSYEKL. The CDR3 totals 16 residues. Trimming cost V 0 bases and J 0 bases; bases outside gene matches: 5. CDR3 protein: CASSQDRDSISYEQYF. Here the CDR3 DNA reads TGCGCCAGCAGCCAAGATCGGGACAGCATCTCCTACGAGCAGTACTTC.

The chain couples TRBV19 to TRBJ1-4; no clear D. The germline CDR1 and CDR2 sequences are LNHDA and SQIVND (reference sequence). Trimming removed 7 bases at V and 0 bases at J, with 9 bases between. CDR3 length equals 14 residues. CDR3 nucleotides: TGTGCCAGTAACGGAGGGTCAACTAATGAAAAACTGTTTTTT. As protein: CASNGGSTNEKLFF.

V is TRBV18 and J is TRBJ1-1; D unresolved. The V end lost 6 bases, the J end lost 1 base, and 15 bases lay between the germline ends. Germline V lookup: CDR1 KGHSH, CDR2 LQKENI. The CDR3 is made up of 15 amino acids. The CDR3 sequence: CASSPRALPNTEAFF. As DNA, the CDR3 is TGTGCCAGCTCTCCCCGCGCCCTACCGAACACTGAAGCTTTCTTT. The full variable domain, rest sourced from reference TRBV18 and TRBJ1-1, is NAGVMQNPRHLVRRRGQEARLRCSPMKGHSHVYWYRQLPEEGLKFMVYLQKENIIDESGMPKERFSAEFPKEGPSILRIQQVVRGDSAAYFCASSPRALPNTEAFFGQGTRLTVV.

This clone appeared a single time. The V and J genes are TRBV5-4 and TRBJ2-1; D gene ambiguous. This CDR3 is built from 15 residues. V dropped 0 bases and J dropped 11 bases, with 18 bases sitting between them. Germline CDR1 and CDR2: SGHNT and YYREEE (reference sequence). CDR3 amino acids: CASSLDRYNSAKQFF. CDR3 nucleotide sequence: TGTGCCAGCAGCTTGGACAGATACAATTCGGCCAAGCAGTTCTTC.

The J gene is TRBJ2-7, the V gene TRBV7-9, with 7 nucleotides matching TRBD1. V trimming: 6 bases; J trimming: 3 bases; junction bases outside the gene matches: 14. CDR1 is SEHNR and CDR2 is FQNEAQ in the germline V gene (reference sequence). The CDR3 runs 16 residues. This CDR3 reads CASRSTEGTVNYEQYF. CDR3 coding DNA: TGTGCCAGCAGATCGACAGAGGGGACAGTAAACTACGAGCAGTACTTC.

The genes are TRBV2 and TRBJ2-2; TRBD1 matches at 7 bases. Germline trimming cut 4 bases from V and 6 bases from J; bases unmatched to any gene: 2. Germline assignment: CDR1 SNHLY and CDR2 FYNNEI. CDR3 length: 13 amino acids. The CDR3 protein is CASSVGQAGELFF. The CDR3 DNA sequence: TGTGCCAGCAGTGTAGGACAGGCCGGGGAGCTGTTTTTT.

The chain couples TRBV7-2 to TRBJ2-1; maybe TRBD2 (5 bases). The CDR3 has 15 residues. Germline V gene lookup returns CDR1 SGHTA and CDR2 FQGNSA. The V and J ends lost 7 bases and 10 bases respectively, with 23 bases between them. The CDR3 loop is CASTVGSHGVREQFF. CDR3 sequence (DNA): TGTGCCAGCACCGTAGGCTCCCACGGGGTGAGAGAGCAGTTCTTC.

The V call is TRBV6-5, the J call TRBJ2-7, with D tentatively TRBD2 (5 bases). There are 16 residues in the CDR3. Deletions cut 2 bases from V and 0 bases from J, with 14 bases between. Germline-derived CDR1 and CDR2 are MNHEY and SVGAGI. In DNA form, the CDR3 reads TGTGCCAGCAGTTACGAGGGCAGCACCTTCTCCTACGAGCAGTACTTC. Protein sequence: CASSYEGSTFSYEQYF.

The CDR3 DNA sequence: TGTGCCAGCAGCAAATCCCATTGCGGGGGCCTCTCCTACAATGAGCAGTTCTTC. Its protein is CASSKSHCGGLSYNEQFF. The chain uses TRBV21-1 and TRBJ2-1; the DNA was not used to check the table's D call, TRBD2. TRBV21-1 is classified as a pseudogene. The CDR3 is 18 residues long.